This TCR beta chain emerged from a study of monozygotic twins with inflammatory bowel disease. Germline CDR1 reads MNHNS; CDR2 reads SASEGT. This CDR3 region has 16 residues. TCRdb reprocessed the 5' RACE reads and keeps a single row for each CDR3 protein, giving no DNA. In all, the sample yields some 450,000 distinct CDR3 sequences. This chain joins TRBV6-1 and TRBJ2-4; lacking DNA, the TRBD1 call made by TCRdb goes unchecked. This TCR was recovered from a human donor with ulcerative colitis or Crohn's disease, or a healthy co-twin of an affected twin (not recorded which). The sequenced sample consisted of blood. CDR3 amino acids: CASRKQGALGKNIQYF.